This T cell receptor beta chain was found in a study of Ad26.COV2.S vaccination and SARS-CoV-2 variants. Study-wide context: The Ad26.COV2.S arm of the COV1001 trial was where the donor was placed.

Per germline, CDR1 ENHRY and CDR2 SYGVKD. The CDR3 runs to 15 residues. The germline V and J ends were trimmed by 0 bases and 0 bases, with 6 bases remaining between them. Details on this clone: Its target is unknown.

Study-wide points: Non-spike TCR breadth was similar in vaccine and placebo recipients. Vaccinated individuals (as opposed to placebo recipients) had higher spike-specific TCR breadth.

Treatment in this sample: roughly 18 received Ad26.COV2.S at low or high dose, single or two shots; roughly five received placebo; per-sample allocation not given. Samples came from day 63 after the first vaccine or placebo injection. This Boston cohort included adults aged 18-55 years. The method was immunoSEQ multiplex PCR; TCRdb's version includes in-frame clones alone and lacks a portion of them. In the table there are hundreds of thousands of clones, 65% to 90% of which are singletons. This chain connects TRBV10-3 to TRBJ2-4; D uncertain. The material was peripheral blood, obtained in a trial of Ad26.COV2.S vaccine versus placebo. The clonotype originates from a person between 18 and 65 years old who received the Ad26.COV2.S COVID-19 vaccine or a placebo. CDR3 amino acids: CAISESQIAKNIQYF. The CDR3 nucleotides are TGTGCCATCAGTGAGTCACAAATAGCCAAAAACATTCAGTACTTC.